Sequencing of this T cell receptor beta chain was carried out in a study of cytomegalovirus exposure and HLA in healthy donors. Points on this clone: It is unclear where the CDR3 begins or ends on the DNA, so no DNA is shown, and the CDR3 is as TCRdb lists it.

Vbeta (60) and Jbeta (13) primers were used in the PCR. In the original analysis: Counted up in a later analysis, unique TCR beta chains came to about 83 million, with around 9.9 million shared. Assay used: immunoSEQ multiplex PCR; TCRdb lists only in-frame clones, some missing. Clone size and V and J calls were adopted from that table, with D and trimming inferred from the DNA. The listing contains over 100,000 clones. The CDR3 extends over 16 residues, inclusive of both ends. Sequencing was performed on PBMCs. This receptor was identified in a man in his thirties or forties in good health and CMV-seronegative. The chain recombines TRBV6-7 with TRBJ2-5; TRBD2, the table's D call, lacks a check against the DNA. TRBV6-7 carries the ORF label, with uncertain function. The CDR3 sequence: CASSYFWEWGGYEQYF.